The text below deals with one TCR beta chain. The record originates from a study of blood T cell repertoires in COVID-19. Clones were read by immunoSEQ multiplex PCR, and TCRdb kept only the in-frame ones, dropping some. The sample lists about 70,000 clones; 79% were seen once. The germline V and J ends were trimmed by 0 bases and 2 bases, with 11 bases remaining between them. The CDR3 sequence is 16 residues long. Germline CDR1 is SGHRS and CDR2 is YFSETQ. The rearrangement uses TRBV5-1 and TRBJ2-2, with D possibly being TRBD1 (5 bases). The specimen was peripheral blood. The sequence was collected from a woman aged 55-70 years with acute or convalescent COVID-19. CDR3 DNA: TGCGCCAGCAGCTTGGTCAGGGTTGACAACACCGGGGAGCTGTTTTTT. Translating gives CASSLVRVDNTGELFF.